This TCR beta chain was recovered during a study of shared clonotypes between healthy human individuals. On this clone itself: Its antigen is as yet unknown.

The study's findings and limits: Against clonotypes common to all four donors, non-shared ones had lower generation probabilities. The study's rarefaction showed incomplete sorted-subset sequencing despite large depth. Only blood was sampled; tissue repertoires likely differ.

Terminally differentiated effector memory CD45RA+ cells were excluded from the naive CD8 cells, which were CD45RO-negative and positively selected for CCR7. Caucasian adults living in Nashville, Tennessee, provided all samples. The germline V gene encodes CDR1 MDHEN and CDR2 SYDVKM. The CDR3 covers 15 residues. The J segment lost 7 bases and the V segment lost 6 bases, leaving 11 bases of the junction unmatched. Measured with immunoSEQ multiplex PCR; TCRdb has only the in-frame clones, and not every one. The sample holds some 800,000 clones, about 92% seen once. The sample consisted of naive CD8+ T cells sorted from blood. J is TRBJ2-1 and V is TRBV28; 8 nucleotides match TRBD2. The receptor's source is a man younger than 45 in good health. The CDR3 sequence: CASSRDQRERNEQFF. DNA for the CDR3: TGTGCCAGCAGCCGGGACCAGCGGGAGAGGAATGAGCAGTTCTTC.